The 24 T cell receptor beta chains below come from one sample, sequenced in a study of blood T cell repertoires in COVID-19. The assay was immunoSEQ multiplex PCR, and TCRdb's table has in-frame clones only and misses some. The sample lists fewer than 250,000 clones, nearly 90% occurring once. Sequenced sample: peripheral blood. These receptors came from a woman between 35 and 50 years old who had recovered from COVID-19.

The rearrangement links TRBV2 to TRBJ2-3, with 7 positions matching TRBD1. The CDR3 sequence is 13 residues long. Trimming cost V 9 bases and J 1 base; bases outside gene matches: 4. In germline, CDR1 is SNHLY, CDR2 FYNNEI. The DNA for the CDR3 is TGTGCCAGTTCCACAGGGGGCACAGATACGCAGTATTTT. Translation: CASSTGGTDTQYF.

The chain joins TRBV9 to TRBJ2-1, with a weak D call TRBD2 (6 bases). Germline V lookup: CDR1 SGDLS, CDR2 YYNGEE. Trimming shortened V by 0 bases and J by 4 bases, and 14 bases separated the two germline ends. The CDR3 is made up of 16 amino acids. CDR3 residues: CASSVAAGRLYNEQFF. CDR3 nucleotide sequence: TGTGCCAGCAGCGTAGCGGCAGGGAGGCTTTACAATGAGCAGTTCTTC.

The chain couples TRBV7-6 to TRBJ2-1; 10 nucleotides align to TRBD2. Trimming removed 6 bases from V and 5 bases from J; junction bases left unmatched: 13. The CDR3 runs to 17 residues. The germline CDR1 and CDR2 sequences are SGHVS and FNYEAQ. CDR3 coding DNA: TGTGCCAGCAGGAACGGGTTGACTAGCGGGTTCGACAATGAGCAGTTCTTC. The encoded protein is CASRNGLTSGFDNEQFF.

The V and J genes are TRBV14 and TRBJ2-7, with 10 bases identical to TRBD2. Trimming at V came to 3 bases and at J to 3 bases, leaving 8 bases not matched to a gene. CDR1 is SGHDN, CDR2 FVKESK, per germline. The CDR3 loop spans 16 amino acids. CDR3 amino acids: CASSQATSGMGYEQYF. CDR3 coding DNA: TGTGCCAGCAGCCAGGCTACTAGCGGGATGGGCTACGAGCAGTACTTC.

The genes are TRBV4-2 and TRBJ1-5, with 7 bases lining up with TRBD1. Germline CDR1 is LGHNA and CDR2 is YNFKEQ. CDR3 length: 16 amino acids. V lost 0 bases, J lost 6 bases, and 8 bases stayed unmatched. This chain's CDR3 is CASSQDVQGSVQPQHF. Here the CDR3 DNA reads TGTGCCAGCAGCCAAGACGTACAGGGGTCTGTTCAGCCCCAGCATTTT.

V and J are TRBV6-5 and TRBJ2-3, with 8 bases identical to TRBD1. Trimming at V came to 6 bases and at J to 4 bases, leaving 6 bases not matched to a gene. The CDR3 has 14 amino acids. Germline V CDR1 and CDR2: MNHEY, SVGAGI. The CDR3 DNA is TGTGCCAGCAGCCGGACAGGGCCCGCAGATACGCAGTATTTT. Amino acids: CASSRTGPADTQYF.

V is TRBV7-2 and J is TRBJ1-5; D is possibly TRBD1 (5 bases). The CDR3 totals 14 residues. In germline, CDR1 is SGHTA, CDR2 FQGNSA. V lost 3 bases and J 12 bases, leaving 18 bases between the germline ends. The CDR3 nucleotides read TGTGCCAGCAGCTTGGATTCCCAGGGTAGGGTCCAGCATTTT. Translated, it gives CASSLDSQGRVQHF.

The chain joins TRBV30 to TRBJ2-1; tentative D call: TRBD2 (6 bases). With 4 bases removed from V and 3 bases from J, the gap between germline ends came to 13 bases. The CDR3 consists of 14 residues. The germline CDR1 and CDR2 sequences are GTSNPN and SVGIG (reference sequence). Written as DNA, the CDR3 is TGTGCCTGGACCGGGACTGAAAACTACAATGAGCAGTTCTTC. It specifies CAWTGTENYNEQFF.

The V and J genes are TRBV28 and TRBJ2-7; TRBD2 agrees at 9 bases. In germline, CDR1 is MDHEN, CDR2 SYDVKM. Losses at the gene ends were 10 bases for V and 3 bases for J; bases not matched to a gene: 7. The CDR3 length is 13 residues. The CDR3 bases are TGTGCCATCCAGACTAGCGGAGTCTACGAGCAGTACTTC. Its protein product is CAIQTSGVYEQYF.

Here the CDR3 reads CASSGQGLLETQYF. In DNA, the CDR3 is TGTGCCAGCAGCGGACAGGGGCTATTGGAGACCCAGTACTTC. The chain couples TRBV27 to TRBJ2-5; 9 bases map to TRBD1. Germline values: CDR1 MNHEY, CDR2 SMNVEV (reference sequence). This CDR3 has 14 residues. V shed 6 bases and J 5 bases; nucleotides not matched to a gene: 7.

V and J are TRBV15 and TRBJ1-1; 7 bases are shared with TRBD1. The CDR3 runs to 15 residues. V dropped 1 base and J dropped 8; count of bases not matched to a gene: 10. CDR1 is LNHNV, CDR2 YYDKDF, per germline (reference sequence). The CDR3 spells CATSRGVAAGGEAFF. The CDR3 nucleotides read TGTGCCACCAGCAGAGGCGTGGCAGCAGGGGGGGAAGCTTTCTTT. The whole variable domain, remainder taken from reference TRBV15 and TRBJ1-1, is DAMVIQNPRYQVTQFGKPVTLSCSQTLNHNVMYWYQQKSSQAPKLLFHYYDKDFNNEADTPDNFQSRRPNTSFCFLDIRSPGLGDTAMYLCATSRGVAAGGEAFFGQGTRLTVV.

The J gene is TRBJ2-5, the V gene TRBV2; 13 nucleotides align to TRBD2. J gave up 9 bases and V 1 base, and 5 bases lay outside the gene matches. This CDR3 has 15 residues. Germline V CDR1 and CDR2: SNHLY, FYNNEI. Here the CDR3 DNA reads TGTGCCAGCAGTGAAGGGACTAGCGGGAGTGGGGCCCAGTACTTC. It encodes CASSEGTSGSGAQYF.

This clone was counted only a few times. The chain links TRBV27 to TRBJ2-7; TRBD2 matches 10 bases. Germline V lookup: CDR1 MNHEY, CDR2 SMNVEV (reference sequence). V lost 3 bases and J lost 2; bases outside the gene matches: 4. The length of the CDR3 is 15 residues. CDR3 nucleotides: TGTGCCAGCAGTTTCGAAGCGGGAGGGACCTACGAGCAGTACTTC. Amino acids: CASSFEAGGTYEQYF.

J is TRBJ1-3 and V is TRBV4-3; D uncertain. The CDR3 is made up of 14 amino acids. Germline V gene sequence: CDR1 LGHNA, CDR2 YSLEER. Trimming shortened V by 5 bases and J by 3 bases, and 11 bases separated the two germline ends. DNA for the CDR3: TGCGCCAGCAGCAGCCAACCAGGTGGAAACACCATATATTTT. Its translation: CASSSQPGGNTIYF.

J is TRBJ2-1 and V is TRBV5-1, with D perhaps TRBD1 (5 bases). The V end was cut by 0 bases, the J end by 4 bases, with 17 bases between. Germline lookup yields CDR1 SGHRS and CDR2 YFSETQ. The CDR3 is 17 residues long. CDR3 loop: CASSLDRWGSIYNEQFF. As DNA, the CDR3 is TGCGCCAGCAGCTTGGACCGCTGGGGCTCAATTTACAATGAGCAGTTCTTC. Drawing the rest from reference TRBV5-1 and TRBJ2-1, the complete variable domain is KAGVTQTPRYLIKTRGQQVTLSCSPISGHRSVSWYQQTPGQGLQFLFEYFSETQRNKGNFPGRFSGRQFSNSRSEMNVSTLELGDSALYLCASSLDRWGSIYNEQFFGPGTRLTVL.

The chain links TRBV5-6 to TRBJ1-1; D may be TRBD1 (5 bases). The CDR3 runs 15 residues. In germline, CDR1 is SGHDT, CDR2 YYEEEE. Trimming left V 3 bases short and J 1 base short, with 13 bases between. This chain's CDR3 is CASSSAGRRNTEAFF. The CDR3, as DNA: TGTGCCAGCAGCTCAGCGGGACGGAGGAACACTGAAGCTTTCTTT.

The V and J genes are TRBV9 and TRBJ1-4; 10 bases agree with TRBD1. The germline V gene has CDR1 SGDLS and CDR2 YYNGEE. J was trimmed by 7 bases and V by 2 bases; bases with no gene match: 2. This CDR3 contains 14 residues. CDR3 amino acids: CASSVGDRGEKLFF. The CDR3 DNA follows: TGTGCCAGCAGCGTGGGGGACAGGGGTGAAAAACTGTTTTTT.

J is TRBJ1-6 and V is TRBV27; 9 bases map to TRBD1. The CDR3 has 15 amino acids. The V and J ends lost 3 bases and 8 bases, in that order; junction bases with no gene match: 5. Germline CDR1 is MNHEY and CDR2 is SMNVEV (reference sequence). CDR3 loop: CASSFGTGSDSPLHF. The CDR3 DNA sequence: TGTGCCAGCAGTTTTGGGACAGGGTCTGATTCACCCCTCCACTTT.

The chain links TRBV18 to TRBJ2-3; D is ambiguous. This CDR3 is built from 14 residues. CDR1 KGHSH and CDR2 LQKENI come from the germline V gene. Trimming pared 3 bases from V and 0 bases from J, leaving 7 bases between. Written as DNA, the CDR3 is TGTGCCAGCTCACCGCCGCAGAGCACAGATACGCAGTATTTT. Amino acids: CASSPPQSTDTQYF.

CDR3 in amino acids: CASSLGDRADQETQYF. CDR3 DNA: TGCGCCAGCAGCTTGGGAGACAGAGCTGACCAAGAGACCCAGTACTTC. The rearrangement joins TRBV5-1 to TRBJ2-5, with a tentative D call TRBD1 (5 bases). Trimming stripped 0 bases from V and 0 bases from J, with 12 bases between. Germline CDR1 reads SGHRS; CDR2 reads YFSETQ. The CDR3 runs 16 residues.

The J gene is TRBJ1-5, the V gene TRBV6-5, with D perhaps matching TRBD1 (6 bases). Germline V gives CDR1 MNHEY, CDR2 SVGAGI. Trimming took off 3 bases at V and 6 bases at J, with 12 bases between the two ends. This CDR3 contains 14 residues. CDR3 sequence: CASSYSAGVQPQHF. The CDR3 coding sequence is TGTGCCAGCAGTTATTCGGCAGGGGTTCAGCCCCAGCATTTT.

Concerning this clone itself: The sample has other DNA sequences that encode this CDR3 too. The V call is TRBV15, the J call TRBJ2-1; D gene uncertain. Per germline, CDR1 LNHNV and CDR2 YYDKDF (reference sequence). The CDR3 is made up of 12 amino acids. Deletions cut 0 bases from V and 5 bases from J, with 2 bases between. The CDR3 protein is CATSRDNNEQFF. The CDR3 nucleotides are TGTGCCACCAGCAGAGACAACAATGAGCAGTTCTTC.

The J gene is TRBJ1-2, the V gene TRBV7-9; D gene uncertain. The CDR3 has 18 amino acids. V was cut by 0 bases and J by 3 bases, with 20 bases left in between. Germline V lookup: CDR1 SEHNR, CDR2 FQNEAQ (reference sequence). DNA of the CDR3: TGTGCCAGCAGCTTAGCGGTGGTTTTGGTCAGTCATCACTATGGCTACACCTTC. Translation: CASSLAVVLVSHHYGYTF.

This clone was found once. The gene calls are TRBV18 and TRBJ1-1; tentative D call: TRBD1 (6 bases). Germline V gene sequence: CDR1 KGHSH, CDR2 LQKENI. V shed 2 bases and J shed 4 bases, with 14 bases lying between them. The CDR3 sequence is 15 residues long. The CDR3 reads CASSPAGGWSTEAFF. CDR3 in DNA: TGTGCCAGCTCACCAGCGGGGGGCTGGAGCACTGAAGCTTTCTTT.